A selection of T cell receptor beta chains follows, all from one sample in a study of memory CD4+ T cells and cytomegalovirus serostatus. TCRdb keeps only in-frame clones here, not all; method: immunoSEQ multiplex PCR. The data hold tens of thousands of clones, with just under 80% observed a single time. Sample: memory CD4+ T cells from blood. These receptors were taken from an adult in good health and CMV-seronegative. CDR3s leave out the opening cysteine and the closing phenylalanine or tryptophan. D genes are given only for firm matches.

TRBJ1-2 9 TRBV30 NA AWSPSGGYT
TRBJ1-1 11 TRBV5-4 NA ASSRLMNTEAF
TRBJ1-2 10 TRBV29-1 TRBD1 SVERTGGGYT
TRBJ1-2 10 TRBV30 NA AREGGGYGYT
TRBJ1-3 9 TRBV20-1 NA SAKNGNTIY
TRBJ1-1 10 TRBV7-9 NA ASSRVTTEAF
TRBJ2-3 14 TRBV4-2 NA ASSQEKRRGRDTQY
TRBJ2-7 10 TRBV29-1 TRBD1 SVKTGNNEQY
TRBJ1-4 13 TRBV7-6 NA ASSLAGADNEKLF
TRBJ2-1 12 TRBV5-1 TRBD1 ASSSGQAVNEQF
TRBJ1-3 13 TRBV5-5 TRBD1 ASSLGQGIGNTIY
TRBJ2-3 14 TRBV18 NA ASSPISPSTTDTQY
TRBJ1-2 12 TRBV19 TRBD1 ASNDKGTGYGYT
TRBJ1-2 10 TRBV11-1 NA ASGDNLYGYT
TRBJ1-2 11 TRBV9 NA ASSVGADDGYT
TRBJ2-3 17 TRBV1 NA TSSQGRGLAGATTDTQY
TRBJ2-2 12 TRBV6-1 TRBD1 AGHRGLDTGELF
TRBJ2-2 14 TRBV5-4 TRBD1 ASSSGQGRNTGELF
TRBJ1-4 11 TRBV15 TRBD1 ATRQGMREKLF
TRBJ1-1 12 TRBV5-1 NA ASSLGQQNTEAF
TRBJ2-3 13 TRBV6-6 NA ASSYGRASADTQY
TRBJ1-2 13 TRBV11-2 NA ASSDRRRSRQGYT
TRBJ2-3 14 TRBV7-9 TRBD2 ASSPLSGGAIDTQY
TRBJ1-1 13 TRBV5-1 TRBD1 ASSQLQGDVTEAF
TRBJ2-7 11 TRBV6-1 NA ASLTDTSYEQY
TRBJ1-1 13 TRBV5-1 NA ASSSLAGAPNEAF
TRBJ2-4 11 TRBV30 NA AWGAGAKNIQY
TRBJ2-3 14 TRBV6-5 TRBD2 ASSYSPDPSGNTQY
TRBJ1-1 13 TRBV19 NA ASSIGLRENTEAF
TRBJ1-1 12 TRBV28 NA ASRPPGPNTEAF
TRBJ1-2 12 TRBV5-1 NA ASSLGTNNYGYT
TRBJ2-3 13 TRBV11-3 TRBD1 ASSLMGQATDTQY
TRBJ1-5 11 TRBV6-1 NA ASRGDGNQPQH
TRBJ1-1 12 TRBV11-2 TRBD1 ASSWDRDDTEAF
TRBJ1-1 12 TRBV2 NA ASKKGGQNTEAF
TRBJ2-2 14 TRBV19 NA ASRPLGGRDTGELF
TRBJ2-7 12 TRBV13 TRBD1 ASSRRDRKYEQY
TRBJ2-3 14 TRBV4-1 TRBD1 ASSQGGRGRGDTQY
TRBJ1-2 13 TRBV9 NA ASSGIGHADYGYT
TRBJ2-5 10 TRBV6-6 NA ASSGGQETQY
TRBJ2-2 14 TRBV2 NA ASSPGEVAGAGELF
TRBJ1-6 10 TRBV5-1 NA ASSPGIPPLH
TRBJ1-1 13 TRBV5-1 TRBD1 ASSPWTGMNTEAF
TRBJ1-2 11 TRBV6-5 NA ASRQNRDYGYT
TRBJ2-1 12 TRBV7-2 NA ASSPIAGINEQF
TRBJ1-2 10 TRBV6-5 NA ASRERLDGYT
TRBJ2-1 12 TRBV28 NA ASSLYVRPNEQF
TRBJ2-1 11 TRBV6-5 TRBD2 ASRSSGENEQF
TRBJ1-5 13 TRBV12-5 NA ASGPGGYSNQPQH
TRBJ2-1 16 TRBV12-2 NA ASRSGGLRDGEYNEQF
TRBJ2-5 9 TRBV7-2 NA ASSPKETQY
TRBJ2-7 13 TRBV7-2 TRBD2 ASSALSGGTYEQY
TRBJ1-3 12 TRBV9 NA ASSVPGSGNTIY
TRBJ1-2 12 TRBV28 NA ASSSSQGVYGYT
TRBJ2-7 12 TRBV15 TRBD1 ATSTLDRGYEQY
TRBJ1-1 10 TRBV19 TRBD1 ASSFRDRETF
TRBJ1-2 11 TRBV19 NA ASSMISNYGYT
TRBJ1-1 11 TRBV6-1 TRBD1 AIQRDRVTEAF